A single TCR beta chain is shown here with its context. V trimming: 5 bases; J trimming: 3 bases; junction bases outside the gene matches: 6. This CDR3 is built from 15 residues. Germline loops: CDR1 MNHEY, CDR2 SVGAGI. The table came from immunoSEQ multiplex PCR; TCRdb's copy has only in-frame clones and leaves some out. The profile covers 2 million or so clones, with 85% to 95% appearing a single time and 0.1% to 0.15% taken by the ten largest. The entry originates in a study of shared clonotypes between healthy human individuals. The V and J genes are TRBV6-5 and TRBJ2-1, with 8 bases fitting TRBD2. This sequence originates from a man in his late teens or twenties in good health. Sequenced sample: naive CD4+ T cells sorted from blood. Subset given: CD45RA+ positively selected. The CDR3 DNA sequence: TGTGCCAGCAGTCTGACTAGCGCTAACTACAATGAGCAGTTCTTC. This gives the protein CASSLTSANYNEQFF.